This T cell receptor (beta chain) was profiled in a study of T cell repertoires in cytomegalovirus infection. About the research overall: Through public TCR beta signatures, both CMV infection and matching HLA type were indicated. Study-level results: CMV carriers having the relevant HLA were flagged by cumulative public TCR beta family frequency. HLA-C-restricted CMV clonotypes gave the most frequent clonotype in two of eight donors.

The V and J ends lost 7 bases and 4 bases respectively, with 16 bases between them. The germline V gene encodes CDR1 LNHDA and CDR2 SQIVND (reference sequence). The CDR3 runs to 14 residues. A single record per CDR3 protein comes from TCRdb applying MiXCR to the reads. The sample includes hundreds of thousands of distinct CDR3 sequences, roughly 15% of them seen just once. A note on this clonotype: Its cognate antigen is unknown.

This sequence was found in a human donor in good health (CMV status not recorded). Some clones in this sample may be carry-over from other donors' samples. The rearrangement joins TRBV19 to TRBJ1-2; D unresolved. Material: PBMCs. CDR3 sequence: CASNRDGPGYGYTF. CDR3 bases: TGTGCCAGTAACAGAGACGGGCCGGGCTATGGCTACACCTTC.